This is a list of T cell receptor beta chains from one sample in a study of T cells in Graves' hyperthyroidism and ophthalmopathy. One entry per CDR3 protein results from TCRdb running MiXCR on the multiplex PCR reads. The data contain a few hundred thousand distinct CDR3 sequences, approximately 22% of them singletons. The sequenced sample consisted of blood. The receptors shown here come from a woman aged 50 to 60 with Graves' hyperthyroidism. The CDR3 runs from the conserved cysteine through the conserved F or W. A D gene is named only where the DNA matches it firmly. A clone size is listed for some rows: how often the clone was seen (once, few, many), or a class if it is expanded.

clone_size j_call v_call d_call cdr3_nt cdr3_aa
many TRBJ2-1 TRBV3-1 TRBD1 TGTGCCAGCAGCCAAAAGACAGGGGTCCACAATGAGCAGTTCTTC CASSQKTGVHNEQFF
. TRBJ1-5 TRBV27 TRBD1 TGTGCCAGCAGTACCCTCGGGGGACAGGGTATTACAAATCAGCCCCAGCATTTT CASSTLGGQGITNQPQHF
many TRBJ2-5 TRBV20-1 TRBD2 TGCAGTGCCGTTGCAGCGGGGCAAGAGACCCAGTACTTC CSAVAAGQETQYF
many TRBJ2-2 TRBV27 . TGTGCCAGCAGTTTAGATTATAACACCGGGGAGCTGTTTTTT CASSLDYNTGELFF
many TRBJ1-1 TRBV28 . TGTGCCAGCAGTCTACACGCTTCGGGGCCAGCTTTCTTT CASSLHASGPAFF
. TRBJ2-1 TRBV30 . TGTGCCTGGAGTGTTCTCCAGGGCGTTTCGCGGTCCCACTACAATGAGCAGTTCTTC CAWSVLQGVSRSHYNEQFF
. TRBJ2-3 TRBV7-2 . TGTGCCAGCAGCTTATGGGCCAGGGCGCAGGATACGCAGTATTTT CASSLWARAQDTQYF
few TRBJ1-1 TRBV20-1 . TGCAGTGCTAGAGATCATCGTAAGAAGAACACTGAAGCTTTCTTT CSARDHRKKNTEAFF
. TRBJ1-2 TRBV12-5 . TGTGCTAGTGGTGCCTCCGGGACCTATGGCTACACCTTC CASGASGTYGYTF
. TRBJ2-2 TRBV20-1 TRBD2 TGCAGTGCTAGAATAGCGGGGCACGTAAACACCGGGGAGCTGTTTTTT CSARIAGHVNTGELFF
. TRBJ1-1 TRBV2 . TGTGCCAGCAACCCAGGGACTGAAGCTTTCTTT CASNPGTEAFF
. TRBJ2-7 TRBV6-5 TRBD2 TGTGCCAGCAGTTACGAGCGGGGGGCGAACTACGAGCAGTACTTC CASSYERGANYEQYF
. TRBJ1-5 TRBV29-1 . TGCAGCGTTGGGGGGGTCAATCAGCCCCAGCATTTT CSVGGVNQPQHF
many TRBJ2-1 TRBV20-1 TRBD2 TGCAGTGCTACCGGGACTAGCGGGAGTTACAATGAGCAGTTCTTC CSATGTSGSYNEQFF
many TRBJ2-1 TRBV7-9 TRBD2 TGTGCCAGCAGCTCCCTTATGAGATCCCAACTAGCGGGAGGGTTCGATGAGCAGTTCTTC CASSSLMRSQLAGGFDEQFF
few TRBJ1-1 TRBV20-1 . TGCAGTGCAGCGGAAGGGTCAGCTTTCTTT CSAAEGSAFF
. TRBJ2-2 TRBV28 . TGTGCCAGCAGTTCACCATCAGGGAACACCGGGGAGCTGTTTTTT CASSSPSGNTGELFF
. TRBJ1-5 TRBV30 . TGTGCCTGGAGGGCGGCAGGTTGGGGTCAGCCCCAGCATTTT CAWRAAGWGQPQHF
few TRBJ2-3 TRBV20-1 . TGCAGTGCTAGAGAACCCCCCACAGATACGCAGTATTTT CSAREPPTDTQYF
many TRBJ1-5 TRBV30 . TGTGCCTGGAGTAAGCCAAGGGGGGCAAATCAGCCCCAGCATTTT CAWSKPRGANQPQHF
few TRBJ1-1 TRBV29-1 . TGCAGCGTTGGGGGATCTGAAGCTTTCTTT CSVGGSEAFF
many TRBJ2-3 TRBV28 . TGTGCCAGCAGTCAGGGGGGGCTGGTGGATACGCAGTATTTT CASSQGGLVDTQYF
. TRBJ2-1 TRBV11-2 . TGTGCCAGCAGCTTAGATGGGACCTATGAGCAGTTCTTC CASSLDGTYEQFF
many TRBJ2-3 TRBV24-1 TRBD2 TGTGCCACCAGAAGCGGGATGGGGGATACGCAGTATTTT CATRSGMGDTQYF
. TRBJ2-7 TRBV3-1 TRBD1 TGTGCCAGCAGCCGCTACAGGGGGCAAGAGCAGTACTTC CASSRYRGQEQYF